This is a list of T cell receptor beta chains from one sample in a study of CD4+ T cells in melanoma. Only in-frame clones appear in the TCRdb table, and some are missing; sequencing was by immunoSEQ multiplex PCR. The sample has about 10,000 clones; 60% to 85% are singletons. Sequenced material: cells from a culture (not recorded whether cultured in vitro). The receptors were sampled from a human donor with melanoma. Each CDR3 is given with its conserved first and last residue. The D gene is left open where the match is weak. A clone size is listed for some rows: how often the clone was seen (once, few, many), or a class if it is expanded.

>TRBJ2-3|-|13|TRBV10-3|TRBD1
CAISGTGTDTQYF
TGTGCCATCAGCGGGACAGGGACAGATACGCAGTATTTT
>TRBJ2-5|-|17|TRBV5-1|-
CASSLAVVSGLGGTQYF
TGCGCCAGCAGCTTGGCCGTGGTTAGCGGACTAGGGGGGACCCAGTACTTC
>TRBJ1-5|medium-sized|15|TRBV4-1|-
CASSQTGPSNQPQHF
TGCGCCAGCAGCCAGACGGGACCTAGTAATCAGCCCCAGCATTTT
>TRBJ2-1|-|13|TRBV2|-
CASSAWGTGEQFF
TGTGCCAGCAGTGCCTGGGGGACGGGTGAGCAGTTCTTC
>TRBJ2-5|-|18|TRBV5-1|TRBD2
CASSPQPAGAALRKTQYF
TGCGCCAGCAGCCCCCAACCAGCGGGGGCCGCCCTTAGGAAGACCCAGTACTTC
>TRBJ2-2|-|16|TRBV18|-
CASSPSGKGPTGELFF
TGTGCCAGCTCACCATCTGGAAAGGGGCCCACCGGGGAGCTGTTTTTT
>TRBJ2-4|-|16|TRBV9|TRBD2
CASSPRLAGAKNIQYF
TGTGCCAGCAGCCCCAGACTAGCGGGAGCCAAAAACATTCAGTACTTC
>TRBJ2-7|few|15|TRBV11-2|-
CASSLNGGFAYEQYF
TGTGCCAGCAGCCTGAATGGGGGGTTTGCCTACGAGCAGTACTTC
>TRBJ1-6|-|15|TRBV4-1|-
CASSQDLSRNSPLHF
TGCGCCAGCAGCCAAGATCTGTCTCGGAATTCACCCCTCCACTTT
>TRBJ1-1|few|13|TRBV6-5|-
CASSYTLNTEAFF
TGTGCCAGCAGTTACACGCTGAACACTGAAGCTTTCTTT
>TRBJ1-6|once|15|TRBV6-5|-
CASREWSSYNSPLHF
TGTGCCAGCAGGGAGTGGAGCTCCTATAATTCACCCCTCCACTTT